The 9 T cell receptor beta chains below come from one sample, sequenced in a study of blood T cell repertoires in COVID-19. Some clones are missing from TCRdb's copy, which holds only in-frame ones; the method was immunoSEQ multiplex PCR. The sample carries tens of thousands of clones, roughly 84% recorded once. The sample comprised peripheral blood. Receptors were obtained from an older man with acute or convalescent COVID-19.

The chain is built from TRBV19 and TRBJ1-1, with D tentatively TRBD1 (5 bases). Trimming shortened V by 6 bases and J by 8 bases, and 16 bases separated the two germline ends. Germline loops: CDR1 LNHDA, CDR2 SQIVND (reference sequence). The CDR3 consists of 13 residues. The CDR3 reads CASSRGAEKEAFF. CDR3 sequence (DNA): TGTGCCAGTAGCCGCGGGGCAGAAAAGGAAGCTTTCTTT.

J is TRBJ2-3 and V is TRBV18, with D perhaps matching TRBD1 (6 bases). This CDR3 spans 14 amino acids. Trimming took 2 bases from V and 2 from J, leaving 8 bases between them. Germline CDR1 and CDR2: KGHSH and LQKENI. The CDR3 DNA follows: TGTGCCAGCTCACCAGGACAGCTCACAGATACGCAGTATTTT. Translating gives CASSPGQLTDTQYF.

CDR3: CASSGGPGTDNSPLHF. The CDR3, as DNA: TGTGCCAGCAGTGGAGGGCCCGGGACAGATAATTCACCCCTCCACTTT. The chain recombines TRBV2 with TRBJ1-6; 7 nucleotides line up with TRBD1. V gave up 4 bases and J gave up 5 bases; unmatched junction bases: 8. CDR1 and CDR2 from the germline V gene are SNHLY and FYNNEI. The CDR3 spans 16 residues.

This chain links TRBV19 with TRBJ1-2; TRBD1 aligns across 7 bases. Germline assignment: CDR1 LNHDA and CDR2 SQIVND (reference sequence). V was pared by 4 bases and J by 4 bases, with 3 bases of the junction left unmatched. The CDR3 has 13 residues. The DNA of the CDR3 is TGTGCCAGTAGTACCGGGACAGCCTATGGCTACACCTTC. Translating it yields CASSTGTAYGYTF.

CDR3 nucleotides: TGTGCCAGCAGCCGGGGATACACAGATACGCAGTATTTT. Translated, it gives CASSRGYTDTQYF. The chain employs TRBV7-2 and TRBJ2-3, with a tentative D call TRBD2 (5 bases). This CDR3 has 13 residues. The germline CDR1 and CDR2 sequences are SGHTA and FQGNSA. Trimming left V 5 bases short and J 2 bases short, with 8 bases between.

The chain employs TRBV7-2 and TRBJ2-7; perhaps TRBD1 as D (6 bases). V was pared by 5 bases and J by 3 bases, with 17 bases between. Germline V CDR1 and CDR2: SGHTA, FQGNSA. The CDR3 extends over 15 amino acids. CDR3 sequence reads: CASSLDRSEYYEQYF. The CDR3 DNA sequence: TGTGCCAGCAGCCTAGACAGGAGTGAATACTACGAGCAGTACTTC.

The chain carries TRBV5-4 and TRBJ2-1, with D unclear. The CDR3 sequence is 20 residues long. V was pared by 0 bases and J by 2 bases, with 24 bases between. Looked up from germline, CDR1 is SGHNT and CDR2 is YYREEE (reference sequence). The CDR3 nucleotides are TGTGCCAGCAGCTTGGACCGAACCACAGCTCCACCCTTTACCTACAATGAGCAGTTCTTC. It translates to CASSLDRTTAPPFTYNEQFF.

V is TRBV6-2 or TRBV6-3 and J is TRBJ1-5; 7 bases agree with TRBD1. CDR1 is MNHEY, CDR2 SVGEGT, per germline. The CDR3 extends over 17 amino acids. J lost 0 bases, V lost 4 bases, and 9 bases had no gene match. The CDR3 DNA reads TGTGCCAGCAGTTTTAACAGGGGAGAAGTTAGCAATCAGCCCCAGCATTTT. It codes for CASSFNRGEVSNQPQHF.

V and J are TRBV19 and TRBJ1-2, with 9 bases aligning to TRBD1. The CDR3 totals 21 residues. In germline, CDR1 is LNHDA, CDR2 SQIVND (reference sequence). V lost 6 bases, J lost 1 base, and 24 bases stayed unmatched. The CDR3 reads CASSRDRAPSTLSTNNYGYTF. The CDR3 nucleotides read TGTGCCAGTAGCCGGGACAGGGCCCCCTCCACCTTATCGACAAATAACTATGGCTACACCTTC.